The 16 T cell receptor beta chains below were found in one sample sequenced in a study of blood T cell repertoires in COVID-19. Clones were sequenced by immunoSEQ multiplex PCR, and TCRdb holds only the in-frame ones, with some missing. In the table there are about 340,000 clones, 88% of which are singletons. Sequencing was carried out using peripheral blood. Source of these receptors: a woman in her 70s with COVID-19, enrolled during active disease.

The CDR3 nucleotides are TGTGCCAGCAGTTTTCAGGGTAATTCACCCCTCCACTTT. Its protein product is CASSFQGNSPLHF. V and J are TRBV12-3 or TRBV12-4 and TRBJ1-6; a weak D match, TRBD1 (5 bases). V was clipped by 3 bases and J by 6 bases, with 6 bases between them. The CDR3 has 13 amino acids.

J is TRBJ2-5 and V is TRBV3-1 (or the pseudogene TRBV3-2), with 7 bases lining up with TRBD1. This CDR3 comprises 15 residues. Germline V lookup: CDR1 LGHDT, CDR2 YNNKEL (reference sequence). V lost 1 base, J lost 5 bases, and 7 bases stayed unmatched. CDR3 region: CASSQGGSRGETQYF. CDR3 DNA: TGTGCCAGCAGCCAAGGGGGGTCCAGGGGGGAGACCCAGTACTTC.

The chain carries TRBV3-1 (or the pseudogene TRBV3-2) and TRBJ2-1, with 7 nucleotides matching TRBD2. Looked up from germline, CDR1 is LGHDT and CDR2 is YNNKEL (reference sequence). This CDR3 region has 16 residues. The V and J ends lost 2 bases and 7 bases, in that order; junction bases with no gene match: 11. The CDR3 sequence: CASSQQRTRSMNEQFF. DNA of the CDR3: TGTGCCAGCAGCCAACAACGGACTAGAAGTATGAATGAGCAGTTCTTC.

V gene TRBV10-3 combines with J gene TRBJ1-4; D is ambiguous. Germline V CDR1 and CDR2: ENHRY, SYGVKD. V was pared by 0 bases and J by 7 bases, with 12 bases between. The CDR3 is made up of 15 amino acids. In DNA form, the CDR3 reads TGTGCCATCAGTGAGTCCCTAGGAGAAGGTGAAAAACTGTTTTTT. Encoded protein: CAISESLGEGEKLFF.

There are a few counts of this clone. CDR3 amino acids: CASSSSGAITDTQYF. As DNA, the CDR3 is TGTGCCAGCAGCTCTAGCGGGGCGATCACAGATACGCAGTATTTT. This chain joins TRBV7-8 and TRBJ2-3; TRBD2 agrees at 9 bases. With V trimmed by 4 bases and J by 2 bases, 4 bases remained unmatched. CDR1 SGHVS and CDR2 FQNEAQ come from the germline V gene. There are 15 residues in the CDR3. The full variable domain, with the rest looked up from reference TRBV7-8 and TRBJ2-3, is GAGVSQSPRYKVAKRGQDVALRCDPISGHVSLFWYQQALGQGPEFLTYFQNEAQLDKSGLPSDRFFAERPEGSVSTLKIQRTQQEDSAVYLCASSSSGAITDTQYFGPGTRLTVL.

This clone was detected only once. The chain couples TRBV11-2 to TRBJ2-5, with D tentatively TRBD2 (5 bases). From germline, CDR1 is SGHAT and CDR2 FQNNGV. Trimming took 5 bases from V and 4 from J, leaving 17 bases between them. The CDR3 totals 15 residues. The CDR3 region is CASSLSSGVPETQYF. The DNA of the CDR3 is TGTGCCAGCAGCCTCTCCTCCGGGGTCCCAGAGACCCAGTACTTC.

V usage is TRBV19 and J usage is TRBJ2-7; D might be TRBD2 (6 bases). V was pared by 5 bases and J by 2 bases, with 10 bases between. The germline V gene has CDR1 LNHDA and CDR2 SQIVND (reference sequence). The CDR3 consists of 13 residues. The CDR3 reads CASSSRGTYEQYF. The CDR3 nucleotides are TGTGCCAGTAGTTCCCGCGGGACCTACGAGCAGTACTTC. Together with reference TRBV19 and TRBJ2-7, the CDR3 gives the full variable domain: DGGITQSPKYLFRKEGQNVTLSCEQNLNHDAMYWYRQDPGQGLRLIYYSQIVNDFQKGDIAEGYSVSREKKESFPLTVTSAQKNPTAFYLCASSSRGTYEQYFGPGTRLTVT.

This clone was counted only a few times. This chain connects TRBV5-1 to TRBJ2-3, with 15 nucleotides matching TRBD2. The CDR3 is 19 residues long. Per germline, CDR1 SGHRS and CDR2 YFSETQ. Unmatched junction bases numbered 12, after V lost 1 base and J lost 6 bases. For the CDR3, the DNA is TGCGCCAGCAGCTTGACCCCAGGACTAGCGGGGGGGCAGGGGGATACGCAGTATTTT. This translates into CASSLTPGLAGGQGDTQYF.

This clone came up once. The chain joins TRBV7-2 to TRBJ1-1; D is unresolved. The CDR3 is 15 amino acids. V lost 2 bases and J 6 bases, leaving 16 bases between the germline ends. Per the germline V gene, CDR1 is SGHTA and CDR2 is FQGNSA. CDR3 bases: TGTGCCAGCAGCTTACCCTTGCCAGGCAAGGCTGAAGCTTTCTTT. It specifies CASSLPLPGKAEAFF.

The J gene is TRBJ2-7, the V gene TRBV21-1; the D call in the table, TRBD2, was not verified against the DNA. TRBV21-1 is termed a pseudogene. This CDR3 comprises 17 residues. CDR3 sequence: CASSKKEAGDTSYEQYF. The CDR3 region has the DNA TGTGCCAGCAGCAAAAAAGAAGCGGGGGACACCTCCTACGAGCAGTACTTC.

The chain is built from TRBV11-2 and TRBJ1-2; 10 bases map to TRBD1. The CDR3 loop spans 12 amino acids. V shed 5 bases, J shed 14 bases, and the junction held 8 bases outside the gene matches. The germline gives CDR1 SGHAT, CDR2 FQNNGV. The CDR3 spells CASSPPGTGATF. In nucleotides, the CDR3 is TGTGCCAGCAGCCCCCCCGGGACAGGGGCTACCTTC.

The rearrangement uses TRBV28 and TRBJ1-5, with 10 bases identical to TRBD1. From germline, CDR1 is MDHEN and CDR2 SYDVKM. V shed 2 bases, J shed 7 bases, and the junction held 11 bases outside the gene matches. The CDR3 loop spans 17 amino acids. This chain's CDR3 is CASSLPRGQGIRQPQHF. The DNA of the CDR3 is TGTGCCAGCAGTTTACCCCGGGGACAGGGGATAAGACAGCCCCAGCATTTT.

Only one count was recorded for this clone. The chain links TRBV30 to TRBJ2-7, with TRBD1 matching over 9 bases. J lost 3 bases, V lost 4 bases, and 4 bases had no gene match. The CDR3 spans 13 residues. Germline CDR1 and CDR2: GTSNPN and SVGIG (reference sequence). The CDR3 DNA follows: TGTGCCTGGACCTCGGGACAGGGCTACGAGCAGTACTTC. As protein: CAWTSGQGYEQYF.

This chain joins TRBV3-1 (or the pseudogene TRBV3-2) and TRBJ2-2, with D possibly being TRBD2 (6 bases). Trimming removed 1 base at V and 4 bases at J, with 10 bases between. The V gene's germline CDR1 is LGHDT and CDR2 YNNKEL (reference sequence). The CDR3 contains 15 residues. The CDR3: CASSQVHGGTGELFF. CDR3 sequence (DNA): TGTGCCAGCAGCCAAGTCCACGGGGGCACCGGGGAGCTGTTTTTT.

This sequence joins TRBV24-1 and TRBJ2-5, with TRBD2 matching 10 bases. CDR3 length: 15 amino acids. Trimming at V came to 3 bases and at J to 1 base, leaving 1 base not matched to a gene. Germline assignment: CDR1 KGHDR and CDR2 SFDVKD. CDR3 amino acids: CATSDSGGAQETQYF. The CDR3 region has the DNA TGTGCCACCAGTGATAGCGGGGGGGCCCAAGAGACCCAGTACTTC.

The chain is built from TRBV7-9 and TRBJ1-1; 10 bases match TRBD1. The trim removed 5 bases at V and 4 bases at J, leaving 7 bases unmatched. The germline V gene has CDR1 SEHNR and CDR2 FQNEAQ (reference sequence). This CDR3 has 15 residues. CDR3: CASSQRGQGSTEAFF. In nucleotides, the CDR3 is TGTGCCAGCAGCCAAAGGGGACAGGGGAGCACTGAAGCTTTCTTT. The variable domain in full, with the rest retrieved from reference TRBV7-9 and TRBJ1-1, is DTGVSQNPRHKITKRGQNVTFRCDPISEHNRLYWYRQTLGQGPEFLTYFQNEAQLEKSRLLSDRFSAERPKGSFSTLEIQRTEQGDSAMYLCASSQRGQGSTEAFFGQGTRLTVV.